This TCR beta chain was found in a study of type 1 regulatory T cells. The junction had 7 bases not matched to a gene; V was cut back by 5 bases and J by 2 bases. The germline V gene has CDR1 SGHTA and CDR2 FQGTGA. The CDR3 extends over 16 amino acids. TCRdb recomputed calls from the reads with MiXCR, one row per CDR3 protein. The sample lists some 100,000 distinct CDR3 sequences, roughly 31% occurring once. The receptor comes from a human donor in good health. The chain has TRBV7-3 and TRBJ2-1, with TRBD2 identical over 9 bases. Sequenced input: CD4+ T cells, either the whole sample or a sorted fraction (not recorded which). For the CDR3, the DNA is TGTGCCAGCAGCATACTTAGCGGGAGCCCCTACAATGAGCAGTTCTTC. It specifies CASSILSGSPYNEQFF.